Listed below are T cell receptor beta chains from one sample, sequenced in a study of molecular identifiers for immune sequencing clone quantification. TCRdb itself ran the PCR reads through MiXCR, one entry per CDR3 protein. The sample includes over 550,000 distinct CDR3 sequences, about 25% of them seen just once. Sequenced material: naive CD8+ T cells from blood, with Jurkat cell RNA spiked in. Source of these receptors: a human donor in good health. Some libraries in this study had Jurkat cell RNA spiked in. Both conserved end residues are part of each CDR3. The D gene is left open where the match is weak. For some rows the clone size is stated as once, few or many, or as a class when expanded; others skip it.

J gene,clone size,D gene,V gene,CDR3 DNA,CDR3 protein
TRBJ2-1,-,TRBD2,TRBV12-3/TRBV12-4,TGTGCCAGCAGTGGCGAGTTTAGCGGGGGGGGGTTCTTC,CASSGEFSGGGFF
TRBJ2-7,many,-,TRBV28,TGTGCCAGCACAGTGGCCGGGGGCCCCTACGAGCAGTACTTC,CASTVAGGPYEQYF
TRBJ1-1,few,-,TRBV7-9,TGTGCCAGCAGCTCTGAATCTGAAGCTTTCTTT,CASSSESEAFF
TRBJ2-2,many,-,TRBV14,TGTGCCAGCAGCCAAGAGGCGTCGGGCAGATACACCGGGGAGCTGTTTTTT,CASSQEASGRYTGELFF
TRBJ2-5,many,TRBD1,TRBV7-9,TGTGCCAGCAGTTTTGGGACAGGGGGAGAAGAGACCCAGTACTTC,CASSFGTGGEETQYF
TRBJ2-7,-,-,TRBV5-3,TGTGCCAGCAGCTACGGGGGGCCCTACGAGAAGTACTTC,CASSYGGPYEKYF
TRBJ2-3,few,TRBD2,TRBV6-1,TGTGCCGTCACGCAGGGACTAGCGGGAGATACGCAGTATTTT,CAVTQGLAGDTQYF
TRBJ1-2,-,-,TRBV29-1,TGCAGCGTTGAAGATTTGGGGGAGGGGGGGCGTGGACCTGGCTATGGCTACACCTTC,CSVEDLGEGGRGPGYGYTF
TRBJ2-7,few,TRBD1,TRBV20-1,TGCAGTGCTAGGAGAGGACAGGACTACGAGCAGTACTTC,CSARRGQDYEQYF
TRBJ2-3,-,-,TRBV19,TGTGCCAGTAGTACCATAGCGGGGACAGATACGCAGTGTTTT,CASSTIAGTDTQCF
TRBJ2-5,few,-,TRBV4-2,TGTGCCAGCAGCCAGTTCCGTGGACCACAAGAGACCCAGTACTTC,CASSQFRGPQETQYF
TRBJ2-7,few,-,TRBV5-1,TGCGCCAGCTCTGAGTCGTGGGGGGACGATATATCTGAAGAGCAGTACTTC,CASSESWGDDISEEQYF
TRBJ1-1,-,-,TRBV6-2/TRBV6-3,TGTGCCAGCAGTTACTCCTTCTCCCGGAGGGGTCTTAACACTGAAGCTTTCTTT,CASSYSFSRRGLNTEAFF
TRBJ2-7,many,TRBD1,TRBV6-6,TGTGCCAGCAGCTTCGACAGGGCTGAGTACTTC,CASSFDRAEYF
TRBJ1-3,many,TRBD1,TRBV28,TGTGCCAGCAGTCCCCGGGACAGTCGAGGAAACACCATATATTTT,CASSPRDSRGNTIYF
TRBJ2-7,many,TRBD1,TRBV7-9,TGTGCCAGCAGGCCCGGGACAGCGGTCGAGCAGTACTTC,CASRPGTAVEQYF
TRBJ2-1,few,TRBD2,TRBV7-9,TGTGCCAGCAGCTTAGCGGGAGGGAGGTATGAGCAGTTCTTC,CASSLAGGRYEQFF
TRBJ2-1,few,TRBD2,TRBV20-1,TGCAGTGCTCAAGCGGGACTAGCGGCTTACAATGAGCAGTTCTTC,CSAQAGLAAYNEQFF
TRBJ2-7,few,-,TRBV20-1,TGCAGTGCTTCGGGGCGGGGCGGCTACGAGCAGTACTTC,CSASGRGGYEQYF
TRBJ2-3,many,TRBD1,TRBV19,TGTGCCAGTAGTGCAGACAGGGGCCCTGGGGATACGCAGTATTTT,CASSADRGPGDTQYF
TRBJ2-1,-,TRBD2,TRBV30,TGTGCCTGGAACTATCTAGCGGGGGGTTACAATGAGCAGTTCTTC,CAWNYLAGGYNEQFF
TRBJ2-5,-,TRBD1,TRBV7-9,TGTGCCAGCAGTCTTGGACAGGGCCAAGAGTCCCAGTACTTC,CASSLGQGQESQYF
TRBJ1-5,many,-,TRBV12-3/TRBV12-4,TGTGCCAGCAGTCCCGGGGCCCATCAGCCCCAGCATTTT,CASSPGAHQPQHF
TRBJ1-1,few,-,TRBV7-9,TGTGCCAGCAGCTTAGCAGGCCCCACCTCTGAAGCTTTCTTT,CASSLAGPTSEAFF
TRBJ2-5,many,TRBD1,TRBV6-5,TGTGCCAGCAGCCCCCATCCGGGGACAGCAGGAACGGGGACCCAGTACTTC,CASSPHPGTAGTGTQYF
TRBJ2-3,many,-,TRBV29-1,TGCAGCGTTGATACGCAAGGAGGGGGGTTTAGCACAGATACGCAGTATTTT,CSVDTQGGGFSTDTQYF
TRBJ2-1,-,TRBD2,TRBV7-2,TGTGCCAGCAGAAGGACTAGCGGAGCGTCCGACAATGAGCAGTTCTTC,CASRRTSGASDNEQFF
TRBJ2-3,-,-,TRBV6-2/TRBV6-3,TGTGCCCCAAAAGAGGGGGGCGTTACAGATACGCAGTATTTT,CAPKEGGVTDTQYF
TRBJ1-1,many,-,TRBV7-9,TGTGCCAGCACCGAACCCGGGAGCCCGGAAGCTTTCTTT,CASTEPGSPEAFF
TRBJ2-3,many,-,TRBV28,TGTGCCAGCAGTTTACCAGGGGCTAGCACAGATACGCAGTATTTT,CASSLPGASTDTQYF
TRBJ2-1,-,-,TRBV9,TGTGCCAGCAGCAGGGACGCGGACAATGAGCAGTTCTTC,CASSRDADNEQFF
TRBJ2-3,-,TRBD2,TRBV5-6,TGTGCCAGCGGCGCGGGACTAGCGGGAACAGATACGCAGTATTTT,CASGAGLAGTDTQYF
TRBJ2-3,-,-,TRBV19,TGTGCCAGTACCTTGGACAGAATCACAGATACGCAGTATTTT,CASTLDRITDTQYF
TRBJ1-2,few,TRBD1,TRBV6-5,TGTGCCAGCAGTTTGGGACAGGGTAATGGCTACACCTTC,CASSLGQGNGYTF
TRBJ2-3,-,TRBD2,TRBV27,TGTGCCAGCAGCTTCATACTAGCGGGGGGGGGGGATACGCAGTATTTT,CASSFILAGGGDTQYF
TRBJ1-5,-,-,TRBV30,TGTGCCTGGAGTCAGGGACGGGGCCAGTGGAATCAGCCCCAGCATTTT,CAWSQGRGQWNQPQHF
TRBJ1-1,many,-,TRBV7-9,TGTGCCAGCCGCGGACTTATGAACACTGAAGCTTTCTTT,CASRGLMNTEAFF
TRBJ2-1,few,TRBD2,TRBV28,TGTGCCAGCAGTTCACGGACTAGCTCCGTCAATGAGCAGTTCTTC,CASSSRTSSVNEQFF
TRBJ2-6,few,-,TRBV11-2,TGTGCCAGCAGCTTAGGGAAGGTCTCCTCTGGGGCCAACGTCCTGACTTTC,CASSLGKVSSGANVLTF
TRBJ2-7,few,-,TRBV18,TGTGCCAGCTCGACGGGGCTAGCGAGCTACGAGCAGTACTTC,CASSTGLASYEQYF
TRBJ1-1,many,-,TRBV29-1,TGCACCTCAGGAGCCACCCAGGGCACTGAAGCTTTCTTT,CTSGATQGTEAFF
TRBJ2-7,-,-,TRBV7-9,TGTGCCAGCAGCTTAGCGCGGACCAACTTAGCCTCCTACGAGCAGTACTTC,CASSLARTNLASYEQYF